This T cell receptor (beta chain) was documented in a study of cytomegalovirus exposure and HLA in healthy donors. V shed 8 bases and J 9 bases; nucleotides not matched to a gene: 9. This CDR3 is 13 amino acids long. The germline gives CDR1 MDHEN, CDR2 SYDVKM. Comment on this clone: Its antigen is unknown.

Vbeta (60) and Jbeta (13) primers were used in the PCR. Here immunoSEQ multiplex PCR was the method, and the copy in TCRdb shows in-frame clones only, minus some. The sample table includes 200,000 or so clones. Study results and caveats: Rare TCR sequences dominated, though some public TCRs recurred in many donors. Further analysis was carried out later, and it showed several of the most significant clusters appearing linked to common viral pathogens. Researchers reported from a later analysis that most CMV-associated TCR beta chains appeared HLA-restricted.

This TCR was recovered from a boy aged 10-17 years in good health and CMV-seronegative. The rearrangement links TRBV28 to TRBJ2-4; 8 bases fit TRBD2. Sequencing was performed on PBMCs. CDR3: CASRTLAEGIQYF. CDR3 DNA sequence: TGTGCCAGCCGCACACTAGCGGAGGGCATTCAGTACTTC.